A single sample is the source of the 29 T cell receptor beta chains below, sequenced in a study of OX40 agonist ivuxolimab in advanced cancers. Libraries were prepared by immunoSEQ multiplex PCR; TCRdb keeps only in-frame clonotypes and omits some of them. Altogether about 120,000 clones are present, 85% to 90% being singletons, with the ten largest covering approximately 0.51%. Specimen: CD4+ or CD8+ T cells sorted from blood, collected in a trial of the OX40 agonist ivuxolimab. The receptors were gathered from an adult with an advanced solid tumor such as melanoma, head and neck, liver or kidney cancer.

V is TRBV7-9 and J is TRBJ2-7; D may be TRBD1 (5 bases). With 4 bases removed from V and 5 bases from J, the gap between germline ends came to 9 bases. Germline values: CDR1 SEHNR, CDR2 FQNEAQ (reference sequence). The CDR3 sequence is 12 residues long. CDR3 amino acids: CASSSRGNEQYF. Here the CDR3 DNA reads TGTGCCAGCAGCTCAAGGGGTAACGAGCAGTACTTC.

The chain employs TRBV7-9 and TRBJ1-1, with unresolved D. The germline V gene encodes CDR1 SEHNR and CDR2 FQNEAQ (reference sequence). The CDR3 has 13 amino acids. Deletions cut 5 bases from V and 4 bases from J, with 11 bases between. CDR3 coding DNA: TGTGCCAGCAGCCTACAGCCCCTCACTGAAGCTTTCTTT. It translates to CASSLQPLTEAFF.

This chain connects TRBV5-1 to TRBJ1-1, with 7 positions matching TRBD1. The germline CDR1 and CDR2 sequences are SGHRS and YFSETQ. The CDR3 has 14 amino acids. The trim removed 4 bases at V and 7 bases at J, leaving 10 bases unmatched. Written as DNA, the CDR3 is TGCGCCAGCAGCAGAACAGGGGACTATCTTGAAGCTTTCTTT. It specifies CASSRTGDYLEAFF.

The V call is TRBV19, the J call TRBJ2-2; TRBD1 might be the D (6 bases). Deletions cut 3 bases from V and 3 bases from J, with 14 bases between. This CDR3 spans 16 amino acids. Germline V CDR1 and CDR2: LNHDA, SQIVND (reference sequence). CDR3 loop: CASSIPQGLYTGELFF. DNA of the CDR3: TGTGCCAGTAGTATCCCTCAGGGGTTGTACACCGGGGAGCTGTTTTTT. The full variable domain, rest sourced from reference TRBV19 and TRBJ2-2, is DGGITQSPKYLFRKEGQNVTLSCEQNLNHDAMYWYRQDPGQGLRLIYYSQIVNDFQKGDIAEGYSVSREKKESFPLTVTSAQKNPTAFYLCASSIPQGLYTGELFFGEGSRLTVL.

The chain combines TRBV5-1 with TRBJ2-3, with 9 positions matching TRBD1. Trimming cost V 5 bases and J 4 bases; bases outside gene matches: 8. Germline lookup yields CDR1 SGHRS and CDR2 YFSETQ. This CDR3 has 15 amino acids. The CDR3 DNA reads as TGCGCCAGCAGACAACAGGGGGCGATGTCAGATACGCAGTATTTT. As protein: CASRQQGAMSDTQYF.

The CDR3 nucleotides read TGTGCCATCAGTGAGACAGGAGCTAGCACAGATACGCAGTATTTT. It is translated as CAISETGASTDTQYF. V and J are TRBV10-3 and TRBJ2-3, with a possible D match to TRBD1 (5 bases). Trimming removed 2 bases at V and 0 bases at J, with 9 bases between. The CDR3 consists of 15 residues. The V gene's germline CDR1 is ENHRY and CDR2 SYGVKD.

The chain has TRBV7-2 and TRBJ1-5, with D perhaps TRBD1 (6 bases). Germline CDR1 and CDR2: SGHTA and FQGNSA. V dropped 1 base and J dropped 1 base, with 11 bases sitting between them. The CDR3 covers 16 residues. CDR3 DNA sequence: TGTGCCAGCAGCTTAGGACAGGTTCGGAGCAATCAGCCCCAGCATTTT. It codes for CASSLGQVRSNQPQHF.

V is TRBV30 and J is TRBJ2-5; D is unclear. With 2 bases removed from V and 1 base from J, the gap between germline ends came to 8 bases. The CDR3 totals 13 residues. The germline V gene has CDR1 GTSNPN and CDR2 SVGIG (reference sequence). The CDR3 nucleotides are TGTGCCTGGAGTAAGGCGCTCCAAGAGACCCAGTACTTC. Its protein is CAWSKALQETQYF.

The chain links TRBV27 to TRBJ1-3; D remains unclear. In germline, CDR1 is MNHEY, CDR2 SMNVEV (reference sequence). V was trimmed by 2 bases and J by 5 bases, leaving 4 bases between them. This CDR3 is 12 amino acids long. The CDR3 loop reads CASSLDRNTIYF. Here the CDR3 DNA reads TGTGCCAGCAGTTTAGATAGAAACACCATATATTTT.

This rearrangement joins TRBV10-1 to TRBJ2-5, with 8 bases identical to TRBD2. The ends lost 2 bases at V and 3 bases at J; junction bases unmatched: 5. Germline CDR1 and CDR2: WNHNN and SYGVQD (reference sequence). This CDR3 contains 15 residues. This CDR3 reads CASSEAGGGKETQYF. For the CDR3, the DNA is TGCGCCAGCAGTGAGGCGGGGGGTGGAAAAGAGACCCAGTACTTC.

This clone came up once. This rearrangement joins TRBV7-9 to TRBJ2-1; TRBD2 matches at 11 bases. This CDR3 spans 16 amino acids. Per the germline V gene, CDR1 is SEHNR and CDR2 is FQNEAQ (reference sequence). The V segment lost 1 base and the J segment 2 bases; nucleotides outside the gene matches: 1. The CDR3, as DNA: TGTGCCAGCAGCTTAGAACTAGCGGGGGCCTACAATGAGCAGTTCTTC. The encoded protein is CASSLELAGAYNEQFF.

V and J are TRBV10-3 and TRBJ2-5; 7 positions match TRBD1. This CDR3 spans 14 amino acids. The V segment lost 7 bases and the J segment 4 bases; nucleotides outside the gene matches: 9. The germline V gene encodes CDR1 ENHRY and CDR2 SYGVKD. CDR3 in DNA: TGTGCCATCAATCGGGCAGGGGGTCGAGAGACCCAGTACTTC. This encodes CAINRAGGRETQYF.

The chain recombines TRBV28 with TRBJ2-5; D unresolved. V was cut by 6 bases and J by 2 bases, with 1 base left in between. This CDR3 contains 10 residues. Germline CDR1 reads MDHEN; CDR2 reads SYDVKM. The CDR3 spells CASRQETQYF. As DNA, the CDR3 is TGTGCCAGCAGGCAAGAGACCCAGTACTTC. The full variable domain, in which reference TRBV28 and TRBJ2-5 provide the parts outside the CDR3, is DVKVTQSSRYLVKRTGEKVFLECVQDMDHENMFWYRQDPGLGLRLIYFSYDVKMKEKGDIPEGYSVSREKKERFSLILESASTNQTSMYLCASRQETQYFGPGTRLLVL.

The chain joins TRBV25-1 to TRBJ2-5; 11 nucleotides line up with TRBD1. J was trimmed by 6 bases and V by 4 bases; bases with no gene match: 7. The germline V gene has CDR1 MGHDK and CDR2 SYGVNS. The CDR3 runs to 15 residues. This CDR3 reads CASSVRTGGAKTQYF. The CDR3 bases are TGTGCCAGCAGTGTGAGGACAGGGGGCGCGAAGACCCAGTACTTC. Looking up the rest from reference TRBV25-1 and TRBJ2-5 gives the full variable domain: EADIYQTPRYLVIGTGKKITLECSQTMGHDKMYWYQQDPGMELHLIHYSYGVNSTEKGDLSSESTVSRIRTEHFPLTLESARPSHTSQYLCASSVRTGGAKTQYFGPGTRLLVL.

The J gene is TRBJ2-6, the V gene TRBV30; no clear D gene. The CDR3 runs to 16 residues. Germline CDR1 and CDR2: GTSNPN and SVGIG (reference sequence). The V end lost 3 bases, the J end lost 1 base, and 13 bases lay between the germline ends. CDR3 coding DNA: TGTGCCTGGAGCCCCATCGGCAGGTCTGGGGCCAACGTCCTGACTTTC. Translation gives CAWSPIGRSGANVLTF.

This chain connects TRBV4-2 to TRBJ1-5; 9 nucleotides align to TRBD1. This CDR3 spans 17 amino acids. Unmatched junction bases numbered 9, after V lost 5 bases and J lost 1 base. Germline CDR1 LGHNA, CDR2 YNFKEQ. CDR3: CASSYRTGALSNQPQHF. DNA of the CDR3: TGTGCCAGCAGCTACCGGACAGGGGCCTTAAGCAATCAGCCCCAGCATTTT.

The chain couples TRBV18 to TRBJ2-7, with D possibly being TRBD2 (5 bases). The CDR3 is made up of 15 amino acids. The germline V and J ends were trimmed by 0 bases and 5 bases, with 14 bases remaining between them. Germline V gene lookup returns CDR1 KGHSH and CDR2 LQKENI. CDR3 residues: CASSPPARSGDEQYF. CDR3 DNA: TGTGCCAGCTCACCACCGGCCCGGTCCGGGGACGAGCAGTACTTC.

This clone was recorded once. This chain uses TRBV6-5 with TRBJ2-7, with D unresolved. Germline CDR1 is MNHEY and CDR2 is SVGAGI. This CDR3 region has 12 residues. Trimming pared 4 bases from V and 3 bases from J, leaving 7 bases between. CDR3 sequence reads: CASSSYSYEQYF. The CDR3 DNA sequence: TGTGCCAGCAGTTCGTACAGCTACGAGCAGTACTTC.

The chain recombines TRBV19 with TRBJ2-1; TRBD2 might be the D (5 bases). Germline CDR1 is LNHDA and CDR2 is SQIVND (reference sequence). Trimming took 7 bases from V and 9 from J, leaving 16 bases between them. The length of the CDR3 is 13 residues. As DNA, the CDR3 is TGTGCCAGTACCGCGGGCGGGCGAGGTGAGCAGTTCTTC. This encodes CASTAGGRGEQFF.

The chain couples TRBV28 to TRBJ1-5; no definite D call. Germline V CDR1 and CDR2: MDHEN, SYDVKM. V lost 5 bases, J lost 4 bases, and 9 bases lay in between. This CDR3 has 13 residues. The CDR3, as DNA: TGTGCCAGCAGTCCTCCTACGAATCAGCCCCAGCATTTT. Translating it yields CASSPPTNQPQHF.

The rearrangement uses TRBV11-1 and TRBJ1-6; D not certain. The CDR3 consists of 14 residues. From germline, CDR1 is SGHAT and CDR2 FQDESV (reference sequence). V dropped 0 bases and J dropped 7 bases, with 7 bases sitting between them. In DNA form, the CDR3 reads TGTGCCAGCAGCTTAGCGGAGACCAATTCACCCCTCCACTTT. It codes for CASSLAETNSPLHF. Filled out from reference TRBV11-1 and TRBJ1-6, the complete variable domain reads EAEVAQSPRYKITEKSQAVAFWCDPISGHATLYWYRQILGQGPELLVQFQDESVVDDSQLPKDRFSAERLKGVDSTLKIQPAELGDSAMYLCASSLAETNSPLHFGNGTRLTVT.

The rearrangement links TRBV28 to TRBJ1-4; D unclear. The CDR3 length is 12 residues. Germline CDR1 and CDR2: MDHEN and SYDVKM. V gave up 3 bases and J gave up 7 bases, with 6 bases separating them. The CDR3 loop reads CASSLRSEKLFF. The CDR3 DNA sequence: TGTGCCAGCAGTTTGCGAAGTGAAAAACTGTTTTTT.

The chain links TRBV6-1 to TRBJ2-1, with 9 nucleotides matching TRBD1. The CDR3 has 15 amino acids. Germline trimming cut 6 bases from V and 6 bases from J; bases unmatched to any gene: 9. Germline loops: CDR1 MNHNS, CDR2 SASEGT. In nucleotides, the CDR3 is TGTGCCAGCAGAGTCCCCGGGACAGGGAGCAATGAGCAGTTCTTC. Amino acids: CASRVPGTGSNEQFF.

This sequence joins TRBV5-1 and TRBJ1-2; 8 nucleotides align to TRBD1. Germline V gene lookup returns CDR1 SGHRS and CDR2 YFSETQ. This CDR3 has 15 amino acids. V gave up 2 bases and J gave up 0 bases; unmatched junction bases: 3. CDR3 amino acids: CASSFGQGANYGYTF. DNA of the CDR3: TGCGCCAGCAGCTTCGGACAGGGAGCTAACTATGGCTACACCTTC.

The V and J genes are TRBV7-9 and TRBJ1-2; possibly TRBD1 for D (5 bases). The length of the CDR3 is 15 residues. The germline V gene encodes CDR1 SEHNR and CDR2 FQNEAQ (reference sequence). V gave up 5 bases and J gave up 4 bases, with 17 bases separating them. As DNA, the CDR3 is TGTGCCAGCAGCATAGGGGTATCGACATCCTATGGCTACACCTTC. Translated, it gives CASSIGVSTSYGYTF.

CDR3 sequence: CASTSGTAKLVGNGYTF. CDR3 nucleotides: TGTGCCAGCACAAGTGGGACAGCTAAACTCGTCGGGAATGGCTACACCTTC. V and J are TRBV28 and TRBJ1-2, with 7 positions matching TRBD1. The J segment lost 6 bases and the V segment lost 7 bases, leaving 20 bases of the junction unmatched. Germline V CDR1 and CDR2: MDHEN, SYDVKM. The CDR3 spans 17 residues.

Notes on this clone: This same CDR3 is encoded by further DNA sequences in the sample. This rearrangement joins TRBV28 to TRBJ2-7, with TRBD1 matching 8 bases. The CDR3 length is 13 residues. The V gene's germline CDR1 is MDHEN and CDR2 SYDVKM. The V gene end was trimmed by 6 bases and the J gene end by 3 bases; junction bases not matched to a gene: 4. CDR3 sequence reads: CASSPGQGYEQYF. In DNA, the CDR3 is TGTGCCAGCAGCCCAGGACAGGGCTACGAGCAGTACTTC.

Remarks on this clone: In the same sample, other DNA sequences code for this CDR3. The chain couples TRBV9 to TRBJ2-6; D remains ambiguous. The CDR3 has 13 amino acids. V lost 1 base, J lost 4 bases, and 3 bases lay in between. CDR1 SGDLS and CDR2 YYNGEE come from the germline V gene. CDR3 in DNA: TGTGCCAGCAGCGTATACGGGGCCAACGTCCTGACTTTC. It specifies CASSVYGANVLTF.

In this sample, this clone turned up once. Here the CDR3 reads CASSATLAGGLTDTQYF. The CDR3 DNA sequence: TGTGCCAGCAGCGCAACCCTAGCGGGGGGCCTCACAGATACGCAGTATTTT. The rearrangement links TRBV7-2 to TRBJ2-3; 11 positions match TRBD2. CDR1 SGHTA and CDR2 FQGNSA come from the germline V gene. This CDR3 region has 17 residues. After removal of 5 bases from V and 2 bases from J, the junction contained 9 bases not matched to a gene.